These T cell receptor beta chains were read from a single sample in a study of cytotoxic CD8 clonotypes in ibrutinib-treated CLL. Some clones are missing from TCRdb's copy, which holds only in-frame ones; the method was immunoSEQ multiplex PCR. The sample carries a few hundred thousand clones, roughly 79% recorded once. Sequenced material: PBMCs, taken before ibrutinib treatment. The receptor set was obtained from a human donor with chronic lymphocytic leukemia. Both conserved end residues are part of each CDR3. The D gene is left open where the match is weak. Only some rows state a clone size, as once, few, many or a class for expanded clones.

TRBD1	TRBV19	TRBJ1-2	-	TGTGCCAGTAGTGTTACACGGGGACAGGGAGGCGGCTACACCTTC	CASSVTRGQGGGYTF
-	TRBV25-1	TRBJ2-7	few	TGTGCCAGCAGTGAATGGGCCTACGAGCAGTACTTC	CASSEWAYEQYF
TRBD1	TRBV4-1	TRBJ2-7	-	TGCGCCAGCAGCCATCGGGACAGGGGTGTCTACGAGCAGTACTTC	CASSHRDRGVYEQYF
-	TRBV18	TRBJ1-4	-	TGTGCCAGCTCACCCCCAGACACTAGCGATGAAAAACTGTTTTTT	CASSPPDTSDEKLFF
-	TRBV6-5	TRBJ1-5	-	TGTGCCAGCAGTTATAAGTCACGGGTGCCCCAGCATTTT	CASSYKSRVPQHF
-	TRBV27	TRBJ2-2	-	TGTGCCAGCACCACCGGGACGAGAGGAAACACCGGGGAGCTGTTTTTT	CASTTGTRGNTGELFF
-	TRBV5-8	TRBJ1-2	-	TGTGCCAGCAACCCGACAGGAATGGACTATGGCTACACCTTC	CASNPTGMDYGYTF
TRBD1	TRBV15	TRBJ1-2	-	TGTGCCACCAGCAGAGATTTCTCCGGGACAGCCTATGGCTACACCTTC	CATSRDFSGTAYGYTF
-	TRBV6-5	TRBJ2-7	-	TGTGCCAGCAGTTACCAGCGGCAGGCCTACGAGCAGTACTTC	CASSYQRQAYEQYF
-	TRBV2	TRBJ2-1	-	TGTGCCAGCTATGCGACCGGGATCTACAATGAGCAGTTCTTC	CASYATGIYNEQFF
-	TRBV6-5	TRBJ2-7	-	TGTGCCAGCAGTTACTCGGACTTATCCTGGACCTACGAGCAGTACTTC	CASSYSDLSWTYEQYF
-	TRBV5-4	TRBJ2-1	-	TGTGCCAGCAGAAGTACAGGGGAGCAGTTCTTC	CASRSTGEQFF
-	TRBV10-3	TRBJ1-3	-	TGTGCCATCAGTGAGTGGGCCGGGCGGGCTGGAAACACCATATATTTT	CAISEWAGRAGNTIYF
-	TRBV18	TRBJ1-4	-	TGTGCCAGCTCAGACGCAACTAATGAAAAACTGTTTTTT	CASSDATNEKLFF